This TCR beta chain derives from a study of cytomegalovirus exposure and HLA in healthy donors. Study conclusions and caveats: Researchers catalogued approximately 170 TCR beta chains as cytomegalovirus-associated. The classifier reportedly diagnosed cytomegalovirus status with high sensitivity and specificity. The CMV antigen specificity of three CMV-associated chains was confirmed through in vitro analysis.

Germline V gene lookup returns CDR1 KGHSH and CDR2 LQKENI. This CDR3 region has 13 residues. On this clone: Its antigen is as yet unknown. A junction boundary mismatches the germline segment, possibly from a read error.

The repertoire was sequenced with immunoSEQ multiplex PCR; TCRdb's copy has only in-frame clones and lacks some. The sample lists a few hundred thousand clones; about 90% were seen once. The sequencing input was PBMCs. This TCR derives from a young man in good health and CMV-seropositive. The rearrangement joins TRBV18 to TRBJ2-7; no clear D gene. The CDR3 DNA is TGTGCCAGCTCACCGAATAGAGACTTCGAGGTAGACTTC. It is translated as CASSPNRDFEVDF.